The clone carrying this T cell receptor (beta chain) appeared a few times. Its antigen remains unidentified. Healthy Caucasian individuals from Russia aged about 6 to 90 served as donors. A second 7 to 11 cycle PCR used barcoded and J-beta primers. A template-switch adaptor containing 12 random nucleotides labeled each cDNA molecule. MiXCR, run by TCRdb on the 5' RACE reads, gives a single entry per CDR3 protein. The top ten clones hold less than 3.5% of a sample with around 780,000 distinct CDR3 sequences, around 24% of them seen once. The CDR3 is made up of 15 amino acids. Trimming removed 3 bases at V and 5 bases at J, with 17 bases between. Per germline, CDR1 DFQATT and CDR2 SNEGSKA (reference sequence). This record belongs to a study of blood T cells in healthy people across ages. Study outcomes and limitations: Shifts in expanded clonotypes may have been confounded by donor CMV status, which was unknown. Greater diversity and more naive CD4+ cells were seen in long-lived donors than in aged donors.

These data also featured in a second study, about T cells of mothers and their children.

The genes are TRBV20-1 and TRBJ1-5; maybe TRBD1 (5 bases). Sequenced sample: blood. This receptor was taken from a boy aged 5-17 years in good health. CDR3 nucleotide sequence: TGCAGTGCTAGGTTAGCGGCAGGGTGGGATCAGCCCCAGCATTTT. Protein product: CSARLAAGWDQPQHF.